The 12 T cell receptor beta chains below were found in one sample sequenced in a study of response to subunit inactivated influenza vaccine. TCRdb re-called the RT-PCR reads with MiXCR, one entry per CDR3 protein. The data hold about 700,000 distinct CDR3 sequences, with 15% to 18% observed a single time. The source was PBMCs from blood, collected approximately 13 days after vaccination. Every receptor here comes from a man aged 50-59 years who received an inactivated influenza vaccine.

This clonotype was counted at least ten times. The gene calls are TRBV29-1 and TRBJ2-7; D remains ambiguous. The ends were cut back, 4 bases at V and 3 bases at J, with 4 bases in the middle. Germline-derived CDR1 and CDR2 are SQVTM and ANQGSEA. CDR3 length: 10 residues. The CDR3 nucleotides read TGCAGCGTTGGGGACTACGAGCAGTACTTC. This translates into CSVGDYEQYF.

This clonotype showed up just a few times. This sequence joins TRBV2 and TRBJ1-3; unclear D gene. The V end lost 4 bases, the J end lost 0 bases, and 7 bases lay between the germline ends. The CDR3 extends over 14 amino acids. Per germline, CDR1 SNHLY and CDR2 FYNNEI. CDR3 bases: TGTGCCAGCAGTGGGCTTAGCTCTGGAAACACCATATATTTT. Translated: CASSGLSSGNTIYF. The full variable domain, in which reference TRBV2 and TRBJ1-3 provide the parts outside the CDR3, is EPEVTQTPSHQVTQMGQEVILRCVPISNHLYFYWYRQILGQKVEFLVSFYNNEISEKSEIFDDQFSVERPDGSNFTLKIRSTKLEDSAMYFCASSGLSSGNTIYFGEGSWLTVV.

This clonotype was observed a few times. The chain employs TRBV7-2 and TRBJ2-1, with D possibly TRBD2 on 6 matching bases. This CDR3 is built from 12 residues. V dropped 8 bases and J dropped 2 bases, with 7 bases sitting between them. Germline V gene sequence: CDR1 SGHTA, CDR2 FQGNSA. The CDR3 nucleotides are TGTGCCAGCGGGGAGGCCTACAATGAGCAGTTCTTC. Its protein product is CASGEAYNEQFF.

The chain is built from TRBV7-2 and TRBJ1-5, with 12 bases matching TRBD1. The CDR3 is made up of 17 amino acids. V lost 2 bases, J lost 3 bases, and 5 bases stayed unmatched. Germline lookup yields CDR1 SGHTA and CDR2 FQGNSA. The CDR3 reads CASSLSGTGGNNQPQHF. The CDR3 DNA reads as TGTGCCAGCAGCTTATCCGGGACAGGGGGCAACAATCAGCCCCAGCATTTT.

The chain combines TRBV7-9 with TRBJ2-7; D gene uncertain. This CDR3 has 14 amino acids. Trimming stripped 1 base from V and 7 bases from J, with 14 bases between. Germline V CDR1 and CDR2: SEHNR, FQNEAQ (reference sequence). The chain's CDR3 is CASSLGLGIGEQYF. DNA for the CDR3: TGTGCCAGCAGCTTAGGGTTGGGTATTGGTGAGCAGTACTTC.

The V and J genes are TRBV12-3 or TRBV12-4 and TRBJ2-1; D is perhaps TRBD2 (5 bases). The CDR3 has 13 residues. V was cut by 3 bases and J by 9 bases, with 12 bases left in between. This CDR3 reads CASSFNRGTEQFF. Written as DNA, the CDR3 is TGTGCCAGCAGTTTTAACCGGGGTACTGAGCAGTTCTTC.

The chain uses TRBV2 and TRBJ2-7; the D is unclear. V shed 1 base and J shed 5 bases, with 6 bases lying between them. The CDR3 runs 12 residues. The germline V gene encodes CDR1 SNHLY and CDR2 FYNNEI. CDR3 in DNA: TGTGCCAGCAGTGAAGGCAGGAACGAGCAGTACTTC. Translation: CASSEGRNEQYF.

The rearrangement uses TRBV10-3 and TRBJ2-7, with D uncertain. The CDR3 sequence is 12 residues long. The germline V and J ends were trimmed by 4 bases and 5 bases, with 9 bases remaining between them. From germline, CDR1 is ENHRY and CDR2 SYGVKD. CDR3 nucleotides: TGTGCCATCAGTGCTAACATGGACGAGCAGTACTTC. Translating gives CAISANMDEQYF.

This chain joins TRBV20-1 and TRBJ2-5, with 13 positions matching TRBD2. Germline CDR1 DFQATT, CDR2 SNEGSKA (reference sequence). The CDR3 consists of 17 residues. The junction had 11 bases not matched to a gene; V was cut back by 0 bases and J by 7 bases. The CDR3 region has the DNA TGCAGTGCTAGAGATCGACTAGCGGGGGGCAATAAAGGGACCCAGTACTTC. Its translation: CSARDRLAGGNKGTQYF.

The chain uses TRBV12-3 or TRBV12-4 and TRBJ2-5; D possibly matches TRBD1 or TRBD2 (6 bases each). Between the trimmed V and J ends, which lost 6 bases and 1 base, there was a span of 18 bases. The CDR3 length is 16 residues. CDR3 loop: CASRRGASVRQETQYF. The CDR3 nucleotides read TGTGCCAGCAGGAGGGGGGCTAGCGTGCGCCAAGAGACCCAGTACTTC.

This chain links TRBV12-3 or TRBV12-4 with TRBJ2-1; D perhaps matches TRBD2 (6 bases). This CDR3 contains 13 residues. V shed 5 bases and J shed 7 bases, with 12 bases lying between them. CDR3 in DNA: TGTGCCAGCAGTCCCGGGAGTAAAAATGAGCAGTTCTTC. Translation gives CASSPGSKNEQFF.

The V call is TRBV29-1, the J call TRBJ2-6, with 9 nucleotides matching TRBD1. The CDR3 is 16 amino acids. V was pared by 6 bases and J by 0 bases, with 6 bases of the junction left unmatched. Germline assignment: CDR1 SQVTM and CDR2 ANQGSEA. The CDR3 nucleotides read TGCAGCGTACAGGGGGCTGCCCCCTCTGGGGCCAACGTCCTGACTTTC. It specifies CSVQGAAPSGANVLTF.